This TCR beta chain was recovered during a study of somatic mutations in cytotoxic T cells in rheumatoid arthritis. On the study more broadly: Flow cytometry sorted some V beta antibody-stained T-cell populations to nearly 100% purity, V beta1+ cells among them being sequenced for TCRB. Study results and caveats: Within the rheumatoid arthritis patients, CD8+ clonality went up as age increased (Spearman r of about 0.49). The same was not true of the healthy controls. The study found no significant difference in CD8+ T-cell clonality between rheumatoid arthritis patients and age-matched healthy controls. Antigen specificity of the expanded CD8+ clones was not determined.

TCRdb's copy holds only in-frame clones and misses some; the assay was immunoSEQ multiplex PCR. The sample has over 15,000 clones, approximately 87% seen once. The V gene's germline CDR1 is GTSNPN and CDR2 SVGIG (reference sequence). J gave up 2 bases and V 3 bases, and 4 bases lay outside the gene matches. This CDR3 comprises 13 residues. For this clone: Its antigen is unknown.

This sequence was found in a middle-aged man in good health. The chain recombines TRBV30 with TRBJ2-7; 7 bases fit TRBD1. Material: CD8+ T cells sorted from blood. The DNA for the CDR3 is TGTGCCTGGAGCGTGACAGGGCCCTACGAGCAGTACTTC. It codes for CAWSVTGPYEQYF.